The 23 T cell receptor beta chains presented below share a single source sample, sequenced in a study of cytomegalovirus exposure and HLA in healthy donors. The PCR contained 60 Vbeta and 13 Jbeta primers. Libraries were prepared by immunoSEQ multiplex PCR; TCRdb keeps only in-frame clonotypes and omits some of them. The sample holds about 100,000 clones, 65% to 85% seen once. Sequencing was done on a sample of PBMCs. These receptor sequences come from a man aged 50-59 years in good health and CMV-seronegative.

CDR3 region: CSVEARDKGYEQYF. The CDR3 DNA reads as TGCAGCGTTGAGGCCCGGGACAAGGGCTACGAGCAGTACTTC. V and J are TRBV29-1 and TRBJ2-7; a possible D gene is TRBD1 (6 bases). Trimming took off 3 bases at V and 3 bases at J, with 15 bases between the two ends. CDR1 and CDR2 (germline): SQVTM, ANQGSEA. This CDR3 is 14 amino acids long.

The chain employs TRBV27 and TRBJ1-1; D might be TRBD1 (6 bases). There are 13 residues in the CDR3. V was cut by 10 bases and J by 1 base, with 13 bases left in between. Per the germline V gene, CDR1 is MNHEY and CDR2 is SMNVEV (reference sequence). This chain's CDR3 is CAISRGANTEAFF. CDR3 DNA sequence: TGTGCCATTTCCCGGGGGGCGAACACTGAAGCTTTCTTT.

This clone was picked up one time. The rearrangement links TRBV29-1 to TRBJ1-5, with D hard to call. Trimming left V 6 bases short and J 3 bases short, with 9 bases between. The CDR3 is 12 residues long. Germline lookup yields CDR1 SQVTM and CDR2 ANQGSEA. CDR3 sequence: CSVGDVNQPQHF. DNA of the CDR3: TGCAGCGTGGGAGACGTCAATCAGCCCCAGCATTTT.

CDR3 coding DNA: TGTGCCAGCAGCTTAACTAGCGGGATACCCGTCGATGAGCAGTTCTTC. Its translation is CASSLTSGIPVDEQFF. This chain joins TRBV7-9 and TRBJ2-1, with 10 bases that match TRBD2. Germline V gene lookup returns CDR1 SEHNR and CDR2 FQNEAQ (reference sequence). The length of the CDR3 is 16 residues. V shed 2 bases and J 8 bases; nucleotides not matched to a gene: 9.

The genes are TRBV4-2 and TRBJ1-4; D unclear. CDR3 length: 15 residues. CDR1 is LGHNA, CDR2 YNFKEQ, per germline. With 1 base removed from V and 8 bases from J, the gap between germline ends came to 14 bases. The CDR3 nucleotides read TGTGCCAGCAGCCAAGGGTCCCAGGTTTGGGAAAAACTGTTTTTT. This sequence encodes CASSQGSQVWEKLFF.

The chain carries TRBV5-1 and TRBJ1-6; D perhaps matches TRBD1 (6 bases). Per germline, CDR1 SGHRS and CDR2 YFSETQ. The ends were cut back, 3 bases at V and 7 bases at J, with 11 bases in the middle. The CDR3 contains 14 residues. DNA of the CDR3: TGCGCCAGCAGCTGGGCAGGGGACAATTCACCCCTCCACTTT. It codes for CASSWAGDNSPLHF.

In this sample, this clone turned up a few times. The rearrangement links TRBV7-2 to TRBJ2-7; perhaps TRBD1 as D (6 bases). Germline V gene data show CDR1 as SGHTA and CDR2 as FQGNSA. This CDR3 spans 13 amino acids. Trimming removed 0 bases at V and 10 bases at J, with 13 bases between. The chain's CDR3 is CASSLAGQGIQYF. The CDR3, as DNA: TGTGCCAGCAGCTTAGCGGGGCAGGGGATTCAGTACTTC.

This clone was detected a few times. This chain's CDR3 is CASSPAAGVGETQYF. The CDR3 DNA reads as TGTGCCAGCAGCCCGGCGGCAGGGGTTGGAGAGACCCAGTACTTC. The chain has TRBV5-6 and TRBJ2-5; possibly TRBD1 for D (6 bases). Germline loops: CDR1 SGHDT, CDR2 YYEEEE. The CDR3 totals 15 residues. Trimming removed 4 bases from V and 4 bases from J, with 17 bases in between.

Written as DNA, the CDR3 is TGTGCCTGGAGGGGACCAGGGGATGGGCAGCCCCAGCATTTT. Protein sequence: CAWRGPGDGQPQHF. V is TRBV30 and J is TRBJ1-5, with D perhaps TRBD1 (6 bases). Germline-derived CDR1 and CDR2 are GTSNPN and SVGIG (reference sequence). V lost 3 bases to trimming and J lost 7 bases, with 16 bases between them. This CDR3 spans 14 amino acids. Complete variable domain (other parts from reference TRBV30 and TRBJ1-5): SQTIHQWPATLVQPVGSPLSLECTVEGTSNPNLYWYRQAAGRGLQLLFYSVGIGQISSEVPQNLSASRPQDRQFILSSKKLLLSDSGFYLCAWRGPGDGQPQHFGDGTRLSIL.

The chain carries TRBV6-5 and TRBJ2-1, with a weak D call TRBD2 (5 bases). Trimming removed 7 bases at V and 0 bases at J, with 10 bases between. CDR1 MNHEY and CDR2 SVGAGI come from the germline V gene. The CDR3 totals 14 residues. The CDR3 reads CASTERASYNEQFF. The CDR3 nucleotides read TGTGCCAGCACCGAGAGGGCCTCCTACAATGAGCAGTTCTTC.

For this clone: The same CDR3 is also encoded by other DNA sequences in this sample. The chain carries TRBV20-1 and TRBJ2-7; D not certain. V was cut by 3 bases and J by 1 base, with 4 bases left in between. Germline V CDR1 and CDR2: DFQATT, SNEGSKA (reference sequence). The CDR3 is 11 residues long. The CDR3 spells CSARSSYEQYF. DNA for the CDR3: TGCAGTGCTAGGAGTTCCTACGAGCAGTACTTC.

The chain is built from TRBV5-6 and TRBJ2-4; the D is unclear. CDR1 is SGHDT and CDR2 is YYEEEE in the germline V gene. Deletions cut 3 bases from V and 5 bases from J, with 18 bases between. CDR3 length: 16 amino acids. The CDR3 nucleotides read TGTGCCAGCAGCTCAAATATAAGGAGTTTCCAAAACATTCAGTACTTC. Protein: CASSSNIRSFQNIQYF.

This clone was observed a handful of times. The chain links TRBV6-1 to TRBJ1-1; the D gene is possibly TRBD1 (6 bases). V lost 5 bases to trimming and J lost 1 base, with 8 bases between them. The CDR3 has 13 residues. Looked up from germline, CDR1 is MNHNS and CDR2 is SASEGT. CDR3 protein: CASSRQENTEAFF. DNA of the CDR3: TGTGCCAGCAGTCGACAGGAGAACACTGAAGCTTTCTTT.

The V and J genes are TRBV6-6 and TRBJ1-1; perhaps TRBD1 as D (6 bases). Germline V lookup: CDR1 MNHNY, CDR2 SVGAGI (reference sequence). Between the trimmed V and J ends, which lost 5 bases and 4 bases, there was a span of 11 bases. The CDR3 has 13 residues. CDR3 region: CASSTYRATEAFF. The DNA of the CDR3 is TGTGCCAGCAGTACGTACAGGGCCACTGAAGCTTTCTTT.

J is TRBJ1-3 and V is TRBV30; 8 positions match TRBD1. The germline CDR1 and CDR2 sequences are GTSNPN and SVGIG (reference sequence). Unmatched junction bases numbered 10, after V lost 7 bases and J lost 5 bases. The CDR3 is 14 amino acids. The CDR3 sequence: CASRTGLARNTIYF. CDR3 bases: TGTGCCTCCCGGACAGGGCTCGCTCGAAACACCATATATTTT.

The J gene is TRBJ2-1, the V gene TRBV5-1; 8 bases are a match to TRBD2. The CDR3 extends over 16 amino acids. V was pared by 2 bases and J by 2 bases, with 6 bases of the junction left unmatched. Germline CDR1 and CDR2: SGHRS and YFSETQ. CDR3 loop: CASSLSGSVAYNEQFF. For the CDR3, the DNA is TGCGCCAGCAGCTTAAGCGGGAGTGTGGCCTACAATGAGCAGTTCTTC.

This sequence joins TRBV21-1 and TRBJ1-3; TRBD1 reflects the table's D call only, with no check against the DNA. TRBV21-1 is a listed pseudogene. The CDR3 has 18 residues. As DNA, the CDR3 is TGTGCCAGCAGCAAAGGGGCCCCACAGGGAGTGGCTGGAAACACCATATATTTT. This encodes CASSKGAPQGVAGNTIYF.

The chain joins TRBV19 to TRBJ2-1, with 7 bases identical to TRBD2. CDR3 length: 15 residues. V gave up 3 bases and J gave up 0 bases; unmatched junction bases: 2. Germline V CDR1 and CDR2: LNHDA, SQIVND (reference sequence). The DNA for the CDR3 is TGTGCCAGTAGTATCGGGAGGAGCTCCTACAATGAGCAGTTCTTC. Translated, it gives CASSIGRSSYNEQFF.

This chain joins TRBV6-5 and TRBJ1-1, with D perhaps TRBD1 (6 bases). V lost 2 bases and J 3 bases, leaving 13 bases between the germline ends. CDR1 is MNHEY, CDR2 SVGAGI, per germline. The CDR3 is made up of 15 amino acids. DNA of the CDR3: TGTGCCAGCAGTTACGGGGGGGCGAGGGACACTGAAGCTTTCTTT. Translation: CASSYGGARDTEAFF.

CDR3 in DNA: TGTGCCAGCAGCTTAGAGGGGGGGGGCCGCTACGAGCAGTACTTC. Its translation: CASSLEGGGRYEQYF. The chain is built from TRBV7-3 and TRBJ2-7; TRBD2 is a possible D gene (7 bases). The CDR3 sequence is 15 residues long. The germline CDR1 and CDR2 sequences are SGHTA and FQGTGA. Trimming left V 2 bases short and J 3 bases short, with 14 bases between.

This clone was picked up a small number of times. The rearrangement links TRBV5-8 to TRBJ1-2, with 9 bases that match TRBD1. This CDR3 has 15 amino acids. The ends lost 4 bases at V and 8 bases at J; junction bases unmatched: 12. Germline V gene data show CDR1 as SGHTS and CDR2 as YDEGEE. The DNA of the CDR3 is TGTGCCAGCAGCCGCTGGGACAGGGCACAGTTGGGCTACACCTTC. Amino acids: CASSRWDRAQLGYTF.

This clone was recorded once. This CDR3 reads CAPETSTDTQYF. CDR3 in DNA: TGCGCCCCCGAGACTAGCACAGATACGCAGTATTTT. The gene calls are TRBV5-1 and TRBJ2-3, with D hard to call. CDR1 and CDR2 (germline): SGHRS, YFSETQ. Trimming removed 10 bases at V and 0 bases at J, with 9 bases between. The CDR3 sequence is 12 residues long.

V is TRBV18 and J is TRBJ1-1; TRBD1 might be the D (5 bases). The CDR3 consists of 13 residues. Trimming took 5 bases from V and 3 from J, leaving 10 bases between them. Per the germline V gene, CDR1 is KGHSH and CDR2 is LQKENI. The CDR3 reads CASSSGGDTEAFF. The CDR3 DNA reads TGTGCCAGCTCATCCGGGGGGGACACTGAAGCTTTCTTT.